This T cell receptor (beta chain) was sequenced during a study of T cells in Graves' hyperthyroidism and ophthalmopathy. This clonotype was recorded at least ten times. Using RNA transcripts as the source, TCR beta CDR3 regions were amplified. Primed by the HTBI set, a first-round RT-PCR was run on the TCR CDR3. Using its own MiXCR run on the multiplex PCR reads, TCRdb lists one record per CDR3 protein. The sample contains hundreds of thousands of distinct CDR3 sequences, approximately 25% of which appear only once. The clonotype was recovered from a woman aged 35 to 49 with Graves' ophthalmopathy. Material: blood.

CDR3 in amino acids: CASSLQGRPTEAFF. The CDR3 DNA sequence: TGTGCCAGCAGTTTACAGGGGCGGCCCACTGAAGCTTTCTTT. This chain joins TRBV28 and TRBJ1-1; possibly TRBD1 for D (6 bases). Per the germline V gene, CDR1 is MDHEN and CDR2 is SYDVKM. The CDR3 covers 14 residues. V lost 2 bases to trimming and J lost 4 bases, with 11 bases between them.